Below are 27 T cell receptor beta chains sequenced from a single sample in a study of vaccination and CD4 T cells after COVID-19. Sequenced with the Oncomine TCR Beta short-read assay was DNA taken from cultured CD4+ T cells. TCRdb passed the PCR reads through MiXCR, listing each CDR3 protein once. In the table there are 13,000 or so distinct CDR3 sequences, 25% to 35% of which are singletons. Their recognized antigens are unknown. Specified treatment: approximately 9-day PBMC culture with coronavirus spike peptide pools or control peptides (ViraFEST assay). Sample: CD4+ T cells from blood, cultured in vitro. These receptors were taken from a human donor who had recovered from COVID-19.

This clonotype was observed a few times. The CDR3 sequence: CASSEGARGYTF. In DNA, the CDR3 is TGTGCCAGCAGTGAGGGCGCGCGCGGCTACACCTTC. J is TRBJ1-2 and V is TRBV12-3 or TRBV12-4; unclear D gene. CDR3 length equals 12 residues. Trimming pared 5 bases from V and 8 bases from J, leaving 12 bases between.

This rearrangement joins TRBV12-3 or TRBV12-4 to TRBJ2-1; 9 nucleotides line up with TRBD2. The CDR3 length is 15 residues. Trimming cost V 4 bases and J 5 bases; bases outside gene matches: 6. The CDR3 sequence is CASSSSSGGNNEQFF. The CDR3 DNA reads TGTGCCAGCAGTTCCAGTAGCGGGGGAAACAATGAGCAGTTCTTC.

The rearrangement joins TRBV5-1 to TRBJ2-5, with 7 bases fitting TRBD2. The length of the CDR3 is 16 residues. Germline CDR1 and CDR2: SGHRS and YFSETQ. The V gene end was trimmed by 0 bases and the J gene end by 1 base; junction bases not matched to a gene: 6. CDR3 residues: CASSLDPAGTQETQYF. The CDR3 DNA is TGCGCCAGCAGCTTGGATCCAGCGGGGACCCAAGAGACCCAGTACTTC.

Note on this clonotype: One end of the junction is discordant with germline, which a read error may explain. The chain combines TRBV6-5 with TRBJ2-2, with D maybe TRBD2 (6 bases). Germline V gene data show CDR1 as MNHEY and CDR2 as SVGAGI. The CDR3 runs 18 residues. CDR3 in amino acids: CASSYSPKGLSNTGGLFF. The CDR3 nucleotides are TGTGCCAGCAGTTACTCCCCTAAGGGGTTATCGAACACCGGGGGGCTGTTTTTT.

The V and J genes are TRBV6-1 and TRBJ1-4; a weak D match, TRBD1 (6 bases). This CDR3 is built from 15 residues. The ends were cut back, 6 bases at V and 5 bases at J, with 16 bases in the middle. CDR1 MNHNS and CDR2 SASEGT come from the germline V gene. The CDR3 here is CASSPTGPLNEKLFF. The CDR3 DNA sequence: TGTGCCAGCAGCCCTACAGGGCCCCTGAATGAAAAACTGTTTTTT.

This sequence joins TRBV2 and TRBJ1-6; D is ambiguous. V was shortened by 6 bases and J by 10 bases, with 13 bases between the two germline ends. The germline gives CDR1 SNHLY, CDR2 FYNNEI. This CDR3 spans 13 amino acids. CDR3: CASRTSSVSPLHF. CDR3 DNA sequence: TGTGCCAGCAGGACCTCTAGCGTCTCACCCCTCCACTTT.

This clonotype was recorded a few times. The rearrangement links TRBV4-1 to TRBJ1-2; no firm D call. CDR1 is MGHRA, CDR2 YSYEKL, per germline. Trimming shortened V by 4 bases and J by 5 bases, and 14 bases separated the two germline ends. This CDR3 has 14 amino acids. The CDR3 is CASSLSETTYGYTF. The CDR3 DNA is TGCGCCAGCAGCCTGTCCGAGACAACTTATGGCTACACCTTC.

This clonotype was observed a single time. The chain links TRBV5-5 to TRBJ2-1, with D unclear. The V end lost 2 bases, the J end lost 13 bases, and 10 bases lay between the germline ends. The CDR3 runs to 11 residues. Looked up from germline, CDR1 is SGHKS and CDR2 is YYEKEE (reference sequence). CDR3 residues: CASSFTKKQFF. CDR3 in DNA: TGTGCCAGCAGCTTCACCAAAAAACAGTTCTTC. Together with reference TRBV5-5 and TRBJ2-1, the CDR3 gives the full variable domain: DAGVTQSPTHLIKTRGQQVTLRCSPISGHKSVSWYQQVLGQGPQFIFQYYEKEERGRGNFPDRFSARQFPNYSSELNVNALLLGDSALYLCASSFTKKQFFGPGTRLTVL.

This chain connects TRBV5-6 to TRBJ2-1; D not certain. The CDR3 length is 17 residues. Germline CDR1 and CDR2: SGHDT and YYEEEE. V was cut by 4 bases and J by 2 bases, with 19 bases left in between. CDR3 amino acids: CASSAGSDSNAYNEQFF. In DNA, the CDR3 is TGTGCCAGCAGCGCAGGATCAGACTCTAATGCCTACAATGAGCAGTTCTTC. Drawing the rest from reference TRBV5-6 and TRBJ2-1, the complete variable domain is DAGVTQSPTHLIKTRGQQVTLRCSPKSGHDTVSWYQQALGQGPQFIFQYYEEEERQRGNFPDRFSGHQFPNYSSELNVNALLLGDSALYLCASSAGSDSNAYNEQFFGPGTRLTVL.

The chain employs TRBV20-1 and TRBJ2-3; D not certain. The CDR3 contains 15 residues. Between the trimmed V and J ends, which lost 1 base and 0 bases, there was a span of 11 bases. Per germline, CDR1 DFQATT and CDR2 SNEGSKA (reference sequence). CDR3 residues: CSARAEKSSTDTQYF. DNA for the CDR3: TGCAGTGCTAGAGCAGAGAAATCTAGCACAGATACGCAGTATTTT.

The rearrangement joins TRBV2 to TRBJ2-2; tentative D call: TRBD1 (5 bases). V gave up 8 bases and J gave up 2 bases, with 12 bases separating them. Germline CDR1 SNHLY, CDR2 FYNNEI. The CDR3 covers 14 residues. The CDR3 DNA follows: TGTGCCAGCCTCCGACAGACTAACACCGGGGAGCTGTTTTTT. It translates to CASLRQTNTGELFF. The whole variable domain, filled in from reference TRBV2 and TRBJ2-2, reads EPEVTQTPSHQVTQMGQEVILRCVPISNHLYFYWYRQILGQKVEFLVSFYNNEISEKSEIFDDQFSVERPDGSNFTLKIRSTKLEDSAMYFCASLRQTNTGELFFGEGSRLTVL.

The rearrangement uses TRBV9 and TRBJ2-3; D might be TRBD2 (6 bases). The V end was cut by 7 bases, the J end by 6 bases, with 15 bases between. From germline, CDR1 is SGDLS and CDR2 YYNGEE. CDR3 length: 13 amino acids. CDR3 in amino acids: CASEGSGGDTQYF. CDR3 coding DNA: TGTGCCAGCGAGGGGTCAGGAGGGGATACGCAGTATTTT.

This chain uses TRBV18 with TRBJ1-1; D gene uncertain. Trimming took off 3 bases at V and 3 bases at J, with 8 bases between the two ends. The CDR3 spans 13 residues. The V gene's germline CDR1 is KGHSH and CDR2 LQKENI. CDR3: CASSPRSDTEAFF. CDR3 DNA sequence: TGTGCCAGCTCACCTCGGTCAGACACTGAAGCTTTCTTT.

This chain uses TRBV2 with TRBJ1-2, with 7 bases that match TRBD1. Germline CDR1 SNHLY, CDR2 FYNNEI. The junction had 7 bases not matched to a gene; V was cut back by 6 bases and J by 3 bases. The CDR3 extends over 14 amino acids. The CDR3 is CASSRPGQDYGYTF. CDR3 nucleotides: TGTGCCAGCAGCCGACCCGGACAGGACTATGGCTACACCTTC.

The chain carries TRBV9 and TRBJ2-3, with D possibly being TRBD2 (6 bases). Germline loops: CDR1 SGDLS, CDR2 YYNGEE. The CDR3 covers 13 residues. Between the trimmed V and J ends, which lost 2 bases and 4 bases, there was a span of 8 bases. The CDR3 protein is CASSVWGADTQYF. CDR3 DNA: TGTGCCAGCAGCGTTTGGGGGGCAGATACGCAGTATTTT.

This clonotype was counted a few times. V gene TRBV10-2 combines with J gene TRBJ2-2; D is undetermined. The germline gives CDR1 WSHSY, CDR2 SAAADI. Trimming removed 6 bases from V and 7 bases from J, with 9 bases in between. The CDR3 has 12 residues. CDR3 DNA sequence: TGCGCCAGCAGCGCTACGGTCGGGGAGCTGTTTTTT. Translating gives CASSATVGELFF.

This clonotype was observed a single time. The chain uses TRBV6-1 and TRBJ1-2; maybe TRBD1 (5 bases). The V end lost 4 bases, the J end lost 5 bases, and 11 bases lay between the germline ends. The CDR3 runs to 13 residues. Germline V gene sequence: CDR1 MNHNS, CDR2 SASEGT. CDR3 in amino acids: CASSGPDTYGYTF. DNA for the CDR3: TGTGCCAGCAGTGGCCCGGACACGTATGGCTACACCTTC.

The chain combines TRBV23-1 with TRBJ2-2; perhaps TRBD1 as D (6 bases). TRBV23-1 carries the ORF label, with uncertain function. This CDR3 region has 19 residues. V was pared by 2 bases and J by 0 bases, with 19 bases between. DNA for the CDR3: TGCGCCAGCAGTCAACCTTGCGCCGCAGGGGCTCCGAACACCGGGGAGCTGTTTTTT. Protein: CASSQPCAAGAPNTGELFF.

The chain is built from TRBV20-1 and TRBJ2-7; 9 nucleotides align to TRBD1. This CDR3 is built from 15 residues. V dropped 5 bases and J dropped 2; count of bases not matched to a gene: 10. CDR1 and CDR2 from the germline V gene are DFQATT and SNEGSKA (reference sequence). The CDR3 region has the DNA TGCAGTGCTCAGCCTGGACAGGGGCTAACCTACGAGCAGTACTTC. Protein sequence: CSAQPGQGLTYEQYF.

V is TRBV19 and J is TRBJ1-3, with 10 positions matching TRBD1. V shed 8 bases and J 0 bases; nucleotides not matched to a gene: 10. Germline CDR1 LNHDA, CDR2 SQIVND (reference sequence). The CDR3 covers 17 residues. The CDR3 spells CASSGGDRGSSGNTIYF. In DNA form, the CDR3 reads TGTGCCAGTTCCGGGGGGGACAGGGGATCCTCTGGAAACACCATATATTTT. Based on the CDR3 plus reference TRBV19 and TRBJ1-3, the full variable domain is DGGITQSPKYLFRKEGQNVTLSCEQNLNHDAMYWYRQDPGQGLRLIYYSQIVNDFQKGDIAEGYSVSREKKESFPLTVTSAQKNPTAFYLCASSGGDRGSSGNTIYFGEGSWLTVV.

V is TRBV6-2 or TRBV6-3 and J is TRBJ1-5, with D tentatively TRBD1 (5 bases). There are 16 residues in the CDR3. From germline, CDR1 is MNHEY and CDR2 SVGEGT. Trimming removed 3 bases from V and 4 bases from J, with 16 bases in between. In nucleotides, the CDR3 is TGTGCCAGCAGTTATGGTTTGGGGGTAGGGAATCAGCCCCAGCATTTT. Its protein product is CASSYGLGVGNQPQHF.

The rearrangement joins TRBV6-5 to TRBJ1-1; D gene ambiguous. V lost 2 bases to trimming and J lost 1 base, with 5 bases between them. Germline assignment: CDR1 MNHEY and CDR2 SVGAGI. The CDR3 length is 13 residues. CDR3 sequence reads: CASSYDPNTEAFF. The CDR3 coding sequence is TGTGCCAGCAGTTACGACCCGAACACTGAAGCTTTCTTT.

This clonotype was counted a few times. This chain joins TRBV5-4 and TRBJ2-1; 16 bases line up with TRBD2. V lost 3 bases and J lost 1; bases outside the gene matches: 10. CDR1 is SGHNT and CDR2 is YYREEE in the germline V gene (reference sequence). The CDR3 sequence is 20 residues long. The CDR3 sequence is CASSSGIGTSGGASYNEQFF. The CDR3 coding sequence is TGTGCCAGCAGCTCGGGGATAGGGACTAGCGGGGGGGCTTCCTACAATGAGCAGTTCTTC.

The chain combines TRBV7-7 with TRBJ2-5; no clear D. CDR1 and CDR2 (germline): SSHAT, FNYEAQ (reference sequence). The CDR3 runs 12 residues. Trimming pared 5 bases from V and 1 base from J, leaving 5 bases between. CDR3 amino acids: CASSPAQETQYF. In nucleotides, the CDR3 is TGTGCCAGCAGCCCCGCCCAAGAGACCCAGTACTTC. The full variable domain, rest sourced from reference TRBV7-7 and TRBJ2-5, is GAGVSQSPRYKVTKRGQDVTLRCDPISSHATLYWYQQALGQGPEFLTYFNYEAQPDKSGLPSDRFSAERPEGSISTLTIQRTEQRDSAMYRCASSPAQETQYFGPGTRLLVL.

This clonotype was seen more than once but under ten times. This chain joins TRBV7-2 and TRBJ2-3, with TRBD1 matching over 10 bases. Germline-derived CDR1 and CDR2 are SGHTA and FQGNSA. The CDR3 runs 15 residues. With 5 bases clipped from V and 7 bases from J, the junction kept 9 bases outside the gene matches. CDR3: CASSLPRTGGNTQYF. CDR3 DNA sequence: TGTGCCAGCAGCCTGCCCCGGACAGGGGGGAATACGCAGTATTTT.

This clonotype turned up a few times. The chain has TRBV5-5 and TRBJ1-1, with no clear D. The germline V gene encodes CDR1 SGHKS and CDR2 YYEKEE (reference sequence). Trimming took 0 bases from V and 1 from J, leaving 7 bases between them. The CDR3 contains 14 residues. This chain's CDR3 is CASSLVVQNTEAFF. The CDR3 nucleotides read TGTGCCAGCAGCTTGGTGGTACAGAACACTGAAGCTTTCTTT.

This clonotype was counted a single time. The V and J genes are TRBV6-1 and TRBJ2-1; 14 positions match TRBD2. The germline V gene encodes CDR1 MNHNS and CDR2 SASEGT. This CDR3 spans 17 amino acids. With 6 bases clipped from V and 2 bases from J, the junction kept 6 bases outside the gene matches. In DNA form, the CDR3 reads TGTGCCAGCAGCCCCGGGACTAGCGGGGGAACCTACAATGAGCAGTTCTTC. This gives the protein CASSPGTSGGTYNEQFF.